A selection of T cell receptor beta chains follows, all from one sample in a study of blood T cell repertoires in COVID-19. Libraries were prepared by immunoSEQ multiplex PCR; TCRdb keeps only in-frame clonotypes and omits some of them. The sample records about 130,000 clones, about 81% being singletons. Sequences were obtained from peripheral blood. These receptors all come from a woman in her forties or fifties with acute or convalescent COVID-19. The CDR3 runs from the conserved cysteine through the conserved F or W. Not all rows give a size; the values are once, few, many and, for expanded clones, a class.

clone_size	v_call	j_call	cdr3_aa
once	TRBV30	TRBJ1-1	CAWSVAWATEAFF
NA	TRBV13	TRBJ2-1	CASREGGRAEVEQFF
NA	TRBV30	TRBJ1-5	CAWSWGGFDQPQHF
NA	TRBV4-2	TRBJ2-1	CANSRELVVYNEQFF
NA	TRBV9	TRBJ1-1	CASSVGGIISEAFF
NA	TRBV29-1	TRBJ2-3	CSERAGAADTQYF
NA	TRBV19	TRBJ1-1	CASSMGAMNTEAFF
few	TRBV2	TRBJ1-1	CASSDVGATEAFF
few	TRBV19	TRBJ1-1	CASSPGIGQLNTEAFF
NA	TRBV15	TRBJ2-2	CATSRDLASASGELFF
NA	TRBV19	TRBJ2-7	CASSIRQGSTYEQYF
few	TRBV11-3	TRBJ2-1	CASSLQNGEQFF
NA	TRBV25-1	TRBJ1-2	CASSIQGYGYTF
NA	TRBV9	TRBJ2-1	CASSLTDNEQFF
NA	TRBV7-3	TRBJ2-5	CASSLSGIQETQYF
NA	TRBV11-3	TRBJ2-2	CASKHGTQNTGELFF
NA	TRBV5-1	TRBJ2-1	CASSLWLTGSYNEQFF
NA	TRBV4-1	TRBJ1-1	CASSQERVGTEAFF
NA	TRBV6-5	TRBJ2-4	CASSPGTSKNIQYF
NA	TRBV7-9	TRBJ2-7	CASSFGWGQGSYEQYF
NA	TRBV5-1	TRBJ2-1	CASSLALAIRLDEQFF
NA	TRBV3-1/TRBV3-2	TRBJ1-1	CASSQGGFGTVNTEAFF
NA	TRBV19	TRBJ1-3	CASSWDRVGNTIYF
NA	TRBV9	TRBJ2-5	CASSELQGAETQYF
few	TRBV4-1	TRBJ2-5	CASSQDKTSGRASQETQYF
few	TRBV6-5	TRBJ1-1	CASSPRTVQDEKAFF
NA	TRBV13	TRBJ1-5	CASSRSSYSNQPQHF
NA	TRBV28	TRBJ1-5	CASSRDRGGGQPQHF
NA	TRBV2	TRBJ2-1	CASSVAQRGGIYNEQFF
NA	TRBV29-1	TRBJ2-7	CSVHSGSEQYF
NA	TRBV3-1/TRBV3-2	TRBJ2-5	CASSPTPQETQYF
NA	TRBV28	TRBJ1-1	CASSLPSPGDTEAFF
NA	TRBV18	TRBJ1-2	CASSPSQGNYGYTF
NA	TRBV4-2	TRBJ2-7	CASSQDQHTYEQYF
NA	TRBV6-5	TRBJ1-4	CASSLNEKLFF
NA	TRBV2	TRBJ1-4	CASHAGFEKLFF
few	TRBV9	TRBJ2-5	CASSRWRGEGETQYF